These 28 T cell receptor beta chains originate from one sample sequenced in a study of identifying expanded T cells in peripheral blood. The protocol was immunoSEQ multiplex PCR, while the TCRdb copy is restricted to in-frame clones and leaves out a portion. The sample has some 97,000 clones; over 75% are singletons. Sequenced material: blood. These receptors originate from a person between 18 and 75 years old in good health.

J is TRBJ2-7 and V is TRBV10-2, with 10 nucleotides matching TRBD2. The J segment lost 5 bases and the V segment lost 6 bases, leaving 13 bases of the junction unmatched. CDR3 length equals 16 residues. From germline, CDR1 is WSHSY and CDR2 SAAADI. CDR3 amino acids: CASRSGRAAGTHEQYF. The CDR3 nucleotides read TGCGCCAGCAGGAGCGGGAGGGCCGCGGGCACCCACGAGCAGTACTTC.

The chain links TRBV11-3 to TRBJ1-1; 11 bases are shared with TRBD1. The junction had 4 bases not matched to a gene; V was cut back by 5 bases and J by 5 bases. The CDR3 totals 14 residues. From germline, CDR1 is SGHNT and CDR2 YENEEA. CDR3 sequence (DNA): TGTGCCAGCAGCCGTGGACAGGGGGCAACTGAAGCTTTCTTT. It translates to CASSRGQGATEAFF.

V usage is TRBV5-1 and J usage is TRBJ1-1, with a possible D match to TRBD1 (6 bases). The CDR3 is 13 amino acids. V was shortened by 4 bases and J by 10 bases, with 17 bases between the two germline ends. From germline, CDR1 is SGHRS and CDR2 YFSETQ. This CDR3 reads CASSQMDGGPAFF. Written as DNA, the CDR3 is TGCGCCAGCAGCCAAATGGATGGGGGGCCAGCTTTCTTT.

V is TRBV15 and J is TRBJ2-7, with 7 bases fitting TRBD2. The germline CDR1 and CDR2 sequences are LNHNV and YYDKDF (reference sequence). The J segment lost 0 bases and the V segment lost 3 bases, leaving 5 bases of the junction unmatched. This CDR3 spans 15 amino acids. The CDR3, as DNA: TGTGCCACCAGCAGGCCTAGCGGCAGCTCCTACGAGCAGTACTTC. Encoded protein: CATSRPSGSSYEQYF.

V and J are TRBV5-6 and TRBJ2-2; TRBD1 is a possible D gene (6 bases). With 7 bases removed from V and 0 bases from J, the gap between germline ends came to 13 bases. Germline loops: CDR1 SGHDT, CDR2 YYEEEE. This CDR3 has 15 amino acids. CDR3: CASGRGGTNTGELFF. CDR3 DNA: TGTGCCAGCGGTCGAGGGGGAACGAACACCGGGGAGCTGTTTTTT.

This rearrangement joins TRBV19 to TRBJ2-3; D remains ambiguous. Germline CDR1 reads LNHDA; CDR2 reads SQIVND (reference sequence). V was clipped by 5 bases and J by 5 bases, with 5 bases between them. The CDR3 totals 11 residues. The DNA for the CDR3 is TGTGCCAGTAGTCTCAGAGATACGCAGTATTTT. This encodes CASSLRDTQYF. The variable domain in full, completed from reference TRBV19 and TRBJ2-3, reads DGGITQSPKYLFRKEGQNVTLSCEQNLNHDAMYWYRQDPGQGLRLIYYSQIVNDFQKGDIAEGYSVSREKKESFPLTVTSAQKNPTAFYLCASSLRDTQYFGPGTRLTVL.

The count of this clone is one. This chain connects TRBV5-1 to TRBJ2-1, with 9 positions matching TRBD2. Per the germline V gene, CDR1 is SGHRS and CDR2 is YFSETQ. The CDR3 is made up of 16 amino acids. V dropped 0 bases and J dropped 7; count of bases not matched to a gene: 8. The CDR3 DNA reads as TGCGCCAGCAGCTTGGTGGCGGGGGGGCCTAGGAATGAGCAGTTCTTC. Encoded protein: CASSLVAGGPRNEQFF.

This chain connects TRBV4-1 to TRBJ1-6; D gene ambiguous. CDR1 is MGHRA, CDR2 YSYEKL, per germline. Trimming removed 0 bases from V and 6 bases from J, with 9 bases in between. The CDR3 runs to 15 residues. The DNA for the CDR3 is TGCGCCAGCAGCCAAGAATTGCGGGGTAATTCACCCCTCCACTTT. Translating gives CASSQELRGNSPLHF.

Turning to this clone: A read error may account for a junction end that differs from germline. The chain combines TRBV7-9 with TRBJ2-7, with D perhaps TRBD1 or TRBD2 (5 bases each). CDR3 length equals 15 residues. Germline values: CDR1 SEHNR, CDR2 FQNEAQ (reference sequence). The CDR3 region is CAGSLGTLTSYEQYF. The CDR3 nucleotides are TGTGCCGGCAGCTTAGGGACCCTTACTTCCTACGAGCAGTACTTC.

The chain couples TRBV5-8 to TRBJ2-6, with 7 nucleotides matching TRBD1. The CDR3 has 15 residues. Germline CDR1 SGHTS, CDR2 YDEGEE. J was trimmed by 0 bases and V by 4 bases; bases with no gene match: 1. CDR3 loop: CASSRDSSGANVLTF. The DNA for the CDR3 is TGTGCCAGCAGCCGGGACAGCTCTGGGGCCAACGTCCTGACTTTC.

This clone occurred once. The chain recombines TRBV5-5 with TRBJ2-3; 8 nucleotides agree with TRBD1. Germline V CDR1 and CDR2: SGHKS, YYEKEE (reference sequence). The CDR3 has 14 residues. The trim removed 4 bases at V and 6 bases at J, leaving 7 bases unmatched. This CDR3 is CASSMDRVGDTQYF. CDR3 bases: TGTGCCAGCAGCATGGACAGGGTGGGGGATACGCAGTATTTT.

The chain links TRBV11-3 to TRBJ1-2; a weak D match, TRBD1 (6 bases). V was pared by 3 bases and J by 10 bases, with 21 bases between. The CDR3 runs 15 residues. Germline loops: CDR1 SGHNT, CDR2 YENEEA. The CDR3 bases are TGTGCCAGCAGCTTCTCTCGAGACAGGATTGCTACCTACACCTTC. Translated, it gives CASSFSRDRIATYTF.

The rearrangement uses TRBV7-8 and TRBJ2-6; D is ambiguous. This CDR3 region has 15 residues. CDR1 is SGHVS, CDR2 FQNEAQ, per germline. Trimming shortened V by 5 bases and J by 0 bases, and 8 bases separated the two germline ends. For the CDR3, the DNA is TGTGCCAGCAGCCTCGTGGCCTCTGGGGCCAACGTCCTGACTTTC. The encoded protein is CASSLVASGANVLTF.

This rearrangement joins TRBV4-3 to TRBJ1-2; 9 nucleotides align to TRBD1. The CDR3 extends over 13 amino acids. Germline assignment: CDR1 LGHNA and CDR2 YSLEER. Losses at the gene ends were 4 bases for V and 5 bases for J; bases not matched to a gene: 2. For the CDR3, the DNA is TGCGCCAGCAGCCGGGACAGGGAATATGGCTACACCTTC. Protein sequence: CASSRDREYGYTF.

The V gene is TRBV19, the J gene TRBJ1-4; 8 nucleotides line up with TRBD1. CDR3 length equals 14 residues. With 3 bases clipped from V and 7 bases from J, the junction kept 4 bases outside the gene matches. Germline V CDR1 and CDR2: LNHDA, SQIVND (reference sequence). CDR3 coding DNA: TGTGCCAGTAGTATGGGACAGGTTGGTGAAAAACTGTTTTTT. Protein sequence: CASSMGQVGEKLFF.

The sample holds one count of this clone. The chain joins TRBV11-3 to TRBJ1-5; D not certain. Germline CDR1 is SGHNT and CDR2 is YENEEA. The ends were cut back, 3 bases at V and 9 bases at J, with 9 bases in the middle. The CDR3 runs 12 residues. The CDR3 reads CASSLGNGPQHF. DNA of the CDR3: TGTGCCAGCAGCTTGGGGAATGGGCCCCAGCATTTT.

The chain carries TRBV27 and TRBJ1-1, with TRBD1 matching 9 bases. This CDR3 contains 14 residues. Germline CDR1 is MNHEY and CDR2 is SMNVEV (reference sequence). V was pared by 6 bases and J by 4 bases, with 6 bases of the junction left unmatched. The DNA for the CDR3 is TGTGCCAGCAGCCTAGACAGGGGGGGCACTGAAGCTTTCTTT. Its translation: CASSLDRGGTEAFF.

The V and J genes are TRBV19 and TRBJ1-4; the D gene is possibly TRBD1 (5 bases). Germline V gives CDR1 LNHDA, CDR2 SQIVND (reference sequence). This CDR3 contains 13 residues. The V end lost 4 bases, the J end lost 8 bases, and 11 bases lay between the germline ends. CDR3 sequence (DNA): TGTGCCAGTAGTAGAGGTTGGGGGGAAAAACTGTTTTTT. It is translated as CASSRGWGEKLFF. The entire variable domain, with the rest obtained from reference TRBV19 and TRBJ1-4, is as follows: DGGITQSPKYLFRKEGQNVTLSCEQNLNHDAMYWYRQDPGQGLRLIYYSQIVNDFQKGDIAEGYSVSREKKESFPLTVTSAQKNPTAFYLCASSRGWGEKLFFGSGTQLSVL.

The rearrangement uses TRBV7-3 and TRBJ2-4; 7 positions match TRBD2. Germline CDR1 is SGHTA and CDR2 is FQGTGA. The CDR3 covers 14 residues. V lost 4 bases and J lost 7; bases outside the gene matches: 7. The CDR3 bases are TGTGCCAGCAGCTCCAAGGGGCGGGAGAACATTCAGTACTTC. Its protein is CASSSKGRENIQYF.

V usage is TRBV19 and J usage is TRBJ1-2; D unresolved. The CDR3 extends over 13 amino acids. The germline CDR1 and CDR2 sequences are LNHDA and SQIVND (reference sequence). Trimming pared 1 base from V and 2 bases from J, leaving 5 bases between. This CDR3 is CASSIAPNYGYTF. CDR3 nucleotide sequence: TGTGCCAGTAGTATAGCACCCAACTATGGCTACACCTTC.

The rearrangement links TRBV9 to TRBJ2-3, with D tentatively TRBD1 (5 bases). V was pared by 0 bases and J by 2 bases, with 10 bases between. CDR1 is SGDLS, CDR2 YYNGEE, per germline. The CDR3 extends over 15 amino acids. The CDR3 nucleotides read TGTGCCAGCAGCGTAGTCTCTGGGGCCACAGATACGCAGTATTTT. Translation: CASSVVSGATDTQYF. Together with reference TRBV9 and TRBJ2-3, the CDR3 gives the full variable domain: DSGVTQTPKHLITATGQRVTLRCSPRSGDLSVYWYQQSLDQGLQFLIQYYNGEERAKGNILERFSAQQFPDLHSELNLSSLELGDSALYFCASSVVSGATDTQYFGPGTRLTVL.

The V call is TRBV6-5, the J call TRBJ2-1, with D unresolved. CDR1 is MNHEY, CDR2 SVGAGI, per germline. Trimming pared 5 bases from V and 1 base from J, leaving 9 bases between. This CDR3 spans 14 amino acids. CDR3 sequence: CASSDDASYNEQFF. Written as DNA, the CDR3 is TGTGCCAGCAGTGACGACGCGTCCTACAATGAGCAGTTCTTC.

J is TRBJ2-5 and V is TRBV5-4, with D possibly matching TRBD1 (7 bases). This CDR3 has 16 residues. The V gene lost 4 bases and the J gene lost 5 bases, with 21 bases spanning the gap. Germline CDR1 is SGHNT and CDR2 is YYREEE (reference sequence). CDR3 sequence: CASSEAGGLGWETQYF. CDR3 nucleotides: TGTGCCAGCAGCGAGGCAGGGGGGCTGGGGTGGGAGACCCAGTACTTC.

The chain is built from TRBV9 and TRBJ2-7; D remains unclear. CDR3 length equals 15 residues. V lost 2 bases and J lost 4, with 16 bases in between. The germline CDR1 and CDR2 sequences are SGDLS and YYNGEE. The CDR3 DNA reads TGTGCCAGCAGCGTTAGAGATAACACGTTTTACGAGCAGTACTTC. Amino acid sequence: CASSVRDNTFYEQYF.

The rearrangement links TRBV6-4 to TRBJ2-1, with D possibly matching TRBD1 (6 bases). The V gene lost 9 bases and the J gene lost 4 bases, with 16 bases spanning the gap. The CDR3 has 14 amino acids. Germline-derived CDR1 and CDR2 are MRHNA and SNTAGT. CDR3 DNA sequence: TGTGCCAGGGACAGCCACCGGTGTTACAATGAGCAGTTCTTC. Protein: CARDSHRCYNEQFF.

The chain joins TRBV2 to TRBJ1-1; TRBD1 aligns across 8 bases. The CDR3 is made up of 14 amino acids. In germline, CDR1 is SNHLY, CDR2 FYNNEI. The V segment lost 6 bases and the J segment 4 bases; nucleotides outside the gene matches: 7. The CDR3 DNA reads TGTGCCAGCAGCAGGACAGGGAGGATCACTGAAGCTTTCTTT. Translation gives CASSRTGRITEAFF. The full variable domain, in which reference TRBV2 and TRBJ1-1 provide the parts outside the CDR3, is EPEVTQTPSHQVTQMGQEVILRCVPISNHLYFYWYRQILGQKVEFLVSFYNNEISEKSEIFDDQFSVERPDGSNFTLKIRSTKLEDSAMYFCASSRTGRITEAFFGQGTRLTVV.

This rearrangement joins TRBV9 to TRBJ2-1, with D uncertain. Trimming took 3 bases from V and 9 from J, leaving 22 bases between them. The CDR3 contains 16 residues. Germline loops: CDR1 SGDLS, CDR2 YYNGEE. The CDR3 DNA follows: TGTGCCAGCAGCGAACCCGCCGTGAGGCCGACTTCTGAGCAGTTCTTC. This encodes CASSEPAVRPTSEQFF. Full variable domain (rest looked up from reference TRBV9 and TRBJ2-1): DSGVTQTPKHLITATGQRVTLRCSPRSGDLSVYWYQQSLDQGLQFLIQYYNGEERAKGNILERFSAQQFPDLHSELNLSSLELGDSALYFCASSEPAVRPTSEQFFGPGTRLTVL.

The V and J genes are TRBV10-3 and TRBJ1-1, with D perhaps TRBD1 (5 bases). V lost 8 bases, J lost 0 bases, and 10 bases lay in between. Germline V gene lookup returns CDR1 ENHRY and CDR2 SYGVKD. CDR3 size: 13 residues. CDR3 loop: CAIRDSLNTEAFF. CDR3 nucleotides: TGTGCCATCCGCGACAGCCTGAACACTGAAGCTTTCTTT.